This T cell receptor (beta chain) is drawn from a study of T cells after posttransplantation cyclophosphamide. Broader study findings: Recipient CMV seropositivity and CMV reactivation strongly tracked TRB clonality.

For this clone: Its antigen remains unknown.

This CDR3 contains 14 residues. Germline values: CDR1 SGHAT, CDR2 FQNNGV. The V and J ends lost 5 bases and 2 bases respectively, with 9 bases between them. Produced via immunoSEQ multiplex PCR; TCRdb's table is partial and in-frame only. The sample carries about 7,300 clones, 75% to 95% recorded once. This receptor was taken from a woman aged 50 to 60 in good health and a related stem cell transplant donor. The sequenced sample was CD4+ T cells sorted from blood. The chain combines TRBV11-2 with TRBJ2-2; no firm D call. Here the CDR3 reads CASSLEVNTGELFF. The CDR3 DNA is TGTGCCAGCAGCCTCGAGGTCAACACCGGGGAGCTGTTTTTT.